Following are 10 T cell receptor beta chains from one sample sequenced in a study of T cell responses to AZD1222 COVID-19 vaccine. Assay used: immunoSEQ multiplex PCR; TCRdb lists only in-frame clones, some missing. The table lists just over 150,000 clones, about 89% of them singletons. Material: peripheral blood, obtained 28 days after the second AZD1222 dose. The receptors derive from an adult who received the AZD1222 COVID-19 vaccine.

This clone was seen only once. V is TRBV9 and J is TRBJ2-3; D gene ambiguous. The V end was cut by 0 bases, the J end by 8 bases, with 10 bases between. CDR1 SGDLS and CDR2 YYNGEE come from the germline V gene. This CDR3 has 13 amino acids. The CDR3 coding sequence is TGTGCCAGCAGCGTAGCCGTGGCGGTTACGCAGTATTTT. Its translation: CASSVAVAVTQYF. The complete variable domain, with remaining parts taken from reference TRBV9 and TRBJ2-3, reads DSGVTQTPKHLITATGQRVTLRCSPRSGDLSVYWYQQSLDQGLQFLIQYYNGEERAKGNILERFSAQQFPDLHSELNLSSLELGDSALYFCASSVAVAVTQYFGPGTRLTVL.

This rearrangement joins TRBV6-5 to TRBJ2-7, with a tentative D call TRBD1 (6 bases). CDR1 is MNHEY and CDR2 is SVGAGI in the germline V gene. Deletions cut 7 bases from V and 5 bases from J, with 18 bases between. CDR3 length: 14 residues. The CDR3: CASTRGQGFNEQYF. The CDR3 coding sequence is TGTGCCAGCACCCGAGGCCAGGGGTTCAACGAGCAGTACTTC.

V usage is TRBV3-1 (or the pseudogene TRBV3-2) and J usage is TRBJ1-3; D possibly corresponds to TRBD1 (5 bases). This CDR3 comprises 17 residues. CDR1 and CDR2 from the germline V gene are LGHDT and YNNKEL (reference sequence). V lost 0 bases and J 2 bases, leaving 14 bases between the germline ends. The CDR3 region is CASSQDPPGGAGNTIYF. As DNA, the CDR3 is TGTGCCAGCAGCCAAGATCCCCCCGGGGGGGCTGGAAACACCATATATTTT.

The CDR3 DNA sequence: TGCGCCAGCAGCACAGAAGGACTAGCGGGAGTCGGGACCCAGTACTTC. Encoded protein: CASSTEGLAGVGTQYF. V gene TRBV5-1 combines with J gene TRBJ2-5; TRBD2 matches 13 bases. The V segment lost 4 bases and the J segment 7 bases; nucleotides outside the gene matches: 10. The germline gives CDR1 SGHRS, CDR2 YFSETQ. The length of the CDR3 is 16 residues.

V usage is TRBV2 and J usage is TRBJ2-2; 7 nucleotides agree with TRBD2. The CDR3 covers 17 residues. V lost 7 bases and J lost 7; bases outside the gene matches: 18. Germline V gene lookup returns CDR1 SNHLY and CDR2 FYNNEI. The CDR3 is CASKERAGALLGGELFF. The CDR3 DNA reads TGTGCCAGCAAAGAAAGGGCGGGAGCCCTCTTAGGCGGGGAGCTGTTTTTT.

The rearrangement joins TRBV24-1 to TRBJ1-5, with a tentative D call TRBD1 (6 bases). Germline V gene sequence: CDR1 KGHDR, CDR2 SFDVKD. The ends were cut back, 9 bases at V and 6 bases at J, with 17 bases in the middle. The CDR3 covers 14 residues. In nucleotides, the CDR3 is TGTGCCACCGCATCAGGGGACCTCACTCAGCCCCAGCATTTT. It specifies CATASGDLTQPQHF.

The rearrangement uses TRBV7-8 and TRBJ2-3; weak D call: TRBD2 (5 bases). CDR1 and CDR2 from the germline V gene are SGHVS and FQNEAQ. The CDR3 consists of 15 residues. V lost 8 bases to trimming and J lost 0 bases, with 15 bases between them. The CDR3 coding sequence is TGTGCCAGCTCCCGGGAAGCCGCTAGCACAGATACGCAGTATTTT. It encodes CASSREAASTDTQYF. Full variable domain (remainder filled in from reference TRBV7-8 and TRBJ2-3): GAGVSQSPRYKVAKRGQDVALRCDPISGHVSLFWYQQALGQGPEFLTYFQNEAQLDKSGLPSDRFFAERPEGSVSTLKIQRTQQEDSAVYLCASSREAASTDTQYFGPGTRLTVL.

The rearrangement uses TRBV15 and TRBJ2-3; 9 bases align to TRBD2. V gave up 0 bases and J gave up 1 base; unmatched junction bases: 5. Germline values: CDR1 LNHNV, CDR2 YYDKDF (reference sequence). The CDR3 contains 17 residues. The CDR3 DNA reads as TGTGCCACCAGCAGAGAGGCTAGCGGGATACGCACAGATACGCAGTATTTT. Amino acids: CATSREASGIRTDTQYF.

The chain couples TRBV19 to TRBJ2-1; 10 positions agree with TRBD2. V was clipped by 6 bases and J by 10 bases; unmatched bases: 12. Germline V gene lookup returns CDR1 LNHDA and CDR2 SQIVND (reference sequence). This CDR3 region has 15 residues. This chain's CDR3 is CASRVEAGGPGEQFF. Written as DNA, the CDR3 is TGTGCCAGTAGGGTTGAAGCGGGAGGGCCAGGGGAGCAGTTCTTC.

The V gene is TRBV30, the J gene TRBJ2-5; D might be TRBD2 (6 bases). There are 12 residues in the CDR3. Germline CDR1 GTSNPN, CDR2 SVGIG (reference sequence). V was trimmed by 6 bases and J by 2 bases, leaving 10 bases between them. For the CDR3, the DNA is TGTGCCTGTCGGGAGCAACAAGAGACCCAGTACTTC. Translated, it gives CACREQQETQYF.